These T cell receptor beta chains were read from a single sample in a study of identical twins. TCRdb redid the calling of the 5' RACE reads with MiXCR, one entry per CDR3 protein. The profile covers more than 600,000 distinct CDR3 sequences, with 15% to 20% appearing a single time and around 14% taken by the ten largest. The same data also contributed to another study, on T cells expressing NK-cell markers.

Sequencing was carried out using PBMCs. The receptors were sampled from a woman between 18 and 29 years old in good health. The CDR3 runs from the conserved cysteine through the conserved F or W. The D gene is left open where the match is weak. The size of a clone is reported for some rows only, either as once, few or many, or as a class for expanded clones.

CDR3 protein | CDR3 DNA | J gene | clone size | V gene | D gene
CASKVQVNTGELFF | TGTGCCAGTAAAGTGCAGGTGAACACCGGGGAGCTGTTTTTT | TRBJ2-2 | NA | TRBV19 | NA
CASSLSGSYNSPLHF | TGTGCCAGCAGTTTAAGTGGCTCCTATAATTCACCCCTCCACTTT | TRBJ1-6 | few | TRBV12-3/TRBV12-4 | NA
CASSKVYSTYFTGELFF | TGTGCCAGCAGTAAGGTGTATTCCACTTACTTCACCGGGGAGCTGTTTTTT | TRBJ2-2 | NA | TRBV28 | NA
CSAAGQGNEQFF | TGCAGCGCCGCCGGGCAGGGCAATGAGCAGTTCTTC | TRBJ2-1 | few | TRBV29-1 | NA
CASSQSPGVETQYF | TGTGCCAGCAGCCAATCCCCGGGGGTGGAGACCCAGTACTTC | TRBJ2-5 | NA | TRBV3-1 | NA
CATSDNAQLCQETQYF | TGTGCCACCAGTGACAACGCCCAACTCTGCCAAGAGACCCAGTACTTC | TRBJ2-5 | NA | TRBV24-1 | NA
CAISWGVGTSGMKGSYNEQFF | TGTGCCATCAGTTGGGGGGTTGGGACTAGCGGGATGAAGGGGTCCTACAATGAGCAGTTCTTC | TRBJ2-1 | NA | TRBV10-3 | TRBD2
CASRQGGPSGTGELFF | TGTGCCAGCAGACAAGGCGGACCTTCGGGCACCGGGGAGCTGTTTTTT | TRBJ2-2 | few | TRBV6-1 | NA
CASSVATGTSGNTGELFF | TGTGCCAGCAGCGTAGCTACCGGGACTAGCGGGAACACCGGGGAGCTGTTTTTT | TRBJ2-2 | once | TRBV9 | TRBD2
CSVESGSTDTQYF | TGCAGCGTTGAGTCCGGGAGCACAGATACGCAGTATTTT | TRBJ2-3 | NA | TRBV29-1 | NA
CASSFPAWGGQPQHF | TGTGCCAGCAGTTTCCCGGCGTGGGGTGGCCAGCCCCAGCATTTT | TRBJ1-5 | NA | TRBV12-3/TRBV12-4 | NA
CASSHLAEAFF | TGTGCCAGCAGCCATTTGGCTGAAGCTTTCTTT | TRBJ1-1 | many | TRBV3-1 | NA
CASSRRDGAVGEQYF | TGTGCCAGCAGCCGCCGGGACGGGGCCGTGGGGGAGCAGTACTTC | TRBJ2-7 | NA | TRBV7-9 | NA
CASSVGTGVETQYF | TGTGCCAGCAGTGTAGGGACAGGGGTAGAGACCCAGTACTTC | TRBJ2-5 | few | TRBV12-3/TRBV12-4 | TRBD1
CASREGDHTGSGTSGANVLTF | TGCGCCAGCAGGGAGGGTGATCATACGGGATCCGGGACCTCTGGGGCCAACGTCCTGACTTTC | TRBJ2-6 | few | TRBV10-2 | NA
CASRLTKETQYF | TGTGCCAGCAGGCTGACAAAGGAGACCCAGTACTTC | TRBJ2-5 | few | TRBV3-1 | NA
CSARAVGAARTDTQYF | TGCAGTGCTAGGGCGGTGGGGGCAGCGCGCACAGATACGCAGTATTTT | TRBJ2-3 | NA | TRBV20-1 | NA
CASSEFGDRANYGYTF | TGTGCCAGCAGTGAATTCGGGGACAGAGCTAACTATGGCTACACCTTC | TRBJ1-2 | few | TRBV25-1 | TRBD1
CSADAPHTEAFF | TGCAGTGCTGACGCCCCCCACACTGAAGCTTTCTTT | TRBJ1-1 | NA | TRBV20-1 | NA
CASSLGPTGRGTDTQYF | TGTGCCAGCAGCTTGGGCCCGACAGGGAGGGGCACAGATACGCAGTATTTT | TRBJ2-3 | few | TRBV5-6 | NA
CSAALLAGLETQYF | TGCAGTGCTGCCCTGCTAGCGGGGCTGGAGACCCAGTACTTC | TRBJ2-5 | once | TRBV20-1 | TRBD2
CATIAIQGVTEAFF | TGTGCCACCATAGCAATCCAGGGGGTCACTGAAGCTTTCTTT | TRBJ1-1 | few | TRBV12-3/TRBV12-4 | TRBD1
CASTPTSSYTQYF | TGTGCCAGCACCCCCACTAGCTCGTATACGCAGTATTTT | TRBJ2-3 | few | TRBV12-3/TRBV12-4 | NA
CASSSGTSGMTSSYEQYF | TGTGCCAGCAGCTCCGGGACTAGCGGGATGACTAGCTCCTACGAGCAGTACTTC | TRBJ2-7 | few | TRBV11-2 | TRBD2
CASTLGIAVPPGGSYNEQFF | TGTGCCAGCACCCTAGGGATAGCGGTTCCTCCAGGAGGCTCCTACAATGAGCAGTTCTTC | TRBJ2-1 | NA | TRBV6-2/TRBV6-3 | NA
CASSPYPWAAFF | TGTGCCAGTAGTCCTTACCCTTGGGCGGCTTTCTTT | TRBJ1-1 | few | TRBV19 | NA
CASSVAGHSLNNEQFF | TGTGCCAGCAGCGTAGCAGGACACTCTTTAAACAATGAGCAGTTCTTC | TRBJ2-1 | NA | TRBV9 | NA
CASQSSYEQYF | TGTGCCAGCCAAAGCTCCTACGAGCAGTACTTC | TRBJ2-7 | few | TRBV6-5 | NA
CATSREHNNEQFF | TGTGCCACCAGCCGAGAACATAACAATGAGCAGTTCTTC | TRBJ2-1 | NA | TRBV15 | NA
CASSLTGDRSPLHF | TGTGCCAGCAGTCTCACAGGGGATCGTTCACCCCTCCACTTT | TRBJ1-6 | NA | TRBV12-3/TRBV12-4 | TRBD1
CASTTSGRGSHYEQYF | TGTGCCAGCACAACCTCCGGCCGGGGTTCCCACTACGAGCAGTACTTC | TRBJ2-7 | NA | TRBV28 | NA
CASSRDRVFNEQYF | TGTGCCAGCAGCAGAGACAGGGTGTTCAACGAGCAGTACTTC | TRBJ2-7 | many | TRBV12-3/TRBV12-4 | TRBD1
CASSYEAGGFVEQYF | TGTGCCAGCAGCTACGAGGCAGGGGGCTTTGTCGAGCAGTACTTC | TRBJ2-7 | few | TRBV7-9 | TRBD1
CASSPRGPGVNEQYF | TGTGCCAGCAGTCCCCGGGGTCCTGGGGTAAACGAGCAGTACTTC | TRBJ2-7 | few | TRBV27 | NA
CASSQYGGADEQFF | TGTGCCAGCAGCCAGTACGGGGGGGCGGATGAGCAGTTCTTC | TRBJ2-1 | NA | TRBV4-2 | TRBD2
CSARIAGAKDTQYF | TGCAGTGCTAGAATAGCGGGAGCAAAAGATACGCAGTATTTT | TRBJ2-3 | NA | TRBV20-1 | TRBD2
CSARDWNTEAFF | TGCAGCGCCCGGGACTGGAACACTGAAGCTTTCTTT | TRBJ1-1 | NA | TRBV29-1 | NA
CASSLAPGTSGRSILYNEQFF | TGTGCCAGCAGTTTAGCCCCCGGGACTAGCGGGAGGTCAATCCTATACAATGAGCAGTTCTTC | TRBJ2-1 | few | TRBV12-3/TRBV12-4 | TRBD2
CSAPGASYEQYF | TGCAGTGCCCCAGGGGCCTCCTACGAGCAGTACTTC | TRBJ2-7 | NA | TRBV20-1 | NA
CASSLRLAGVSRENIQYF | TGTGCCAGCAGCCTCCGACTAGCGGGGGTTTCGCGGGAAAACATTCAGTACTTC | TRBJ2-4 | NA | TRBV7-6 | TRBD2
CASSYQDSPIGELFF | TGTGCCAGCAGTTACCAGGACAGCCCCATAGGGGAGCTGTTTTTT | TRBJ2-2 | NA | TRBV6-5 | NA
CSVEDATDTQYF | TGCAGCGTTGAGGACGCGACAGATACGCAGTATTTT | TRBJ2-3 | many | TRBV29-1 | NA
CASSSPTKGTSGPYNEQFF | TGTGCCAGCAGCTCACCAACTAAAGGGACTAGCGGGCCCTACAATGAGCAGTTCTTC | TRBJ2-1 | few | TRBV11-1 | TRBD2
CASRRLTQETQYF | TGTGCCAGCAGGAGACTCACCCAAGAGACCCAGTACTTC | TRBJ2-5 | few | TRBV12-3/TRBV12-4 | NA
CASSLYPGYEQYF | TGTGCCAGCAGCTTGTATCCAGGGTACGAGCAGTACTTC | TRBJ2-7 | few | TRBV5-5 | NA
CASSASSQGLGYTF | TGTGCCAGCAGCGCTTCATCCCAGGGGCTTGGCTACACCTTC | TRBJ1-2 | few | TRBV9 | NA
CASSGGQLTNYGYTF | TGCGCCAGCAGCGGCGGACAGTTAACTAACTATGGCTACACCTTC | TRBJ1-2 | few | TRBV5-1 | NA
CASSRGTGTSGFNEQFF | TGCGCCAGCAGCCGAGGAACCGGGACTAGCGGTTTTAATGAGCAGTTCTTC | TRBJ2-1 | few | TRBV4-1 | TRBD2
CASSRDRSSYEQYF | TGTGCCAGCAGCCGGGACAGGAGCTCCTACGAGCAGTACTTC | TRBJ2-7 | many | TRBV18 | TRBD1
CAWSGSGTGELFF | TGTGCCTGGAGTGGATCGGGGACCGGGGAGCTGTTTTTT | TRBJ2-2 | few | TRBV30 | NA
CASSYLSPDEQFF | TGTGCCAGCAGTTATCTGAGTCCCGATGAGCAGTTCTTC | TRBJ2-1 | few | TRBV6-2/TRBV6-3 | NA
CASSRIGLSEQFF | TGTGCCAGCTCACGTATCGGACTTTCTGAGCAGTTCTTC | TRBJ2-1 | NA | TRBV18 | NA
CASSLGTSGRTGELFF | TGTGCCAGCAGCTTAGGGACTAGCGGGAGAACCGGGGAGCTGTTTTTT | TRBJ2-2 | many | TRBV7-2 | TRBD2
CASSMGLNNEQFF | TGTGCCAGCAGCATGGGACTTAACAATGAGCAGTTCTTC | TRBJ2-1 | NA | TRBV9 | NA
CASTSDETGTYEQYF | TGTGCCAGCACCTCGGATGAGACAGGAACCTACGAGCAGTACTTC | TRBJ2-7 | NA | TRBV12-3/TRBV12-4 | NA